This T cell receptor beta chain comes out of a study of blood T cell repertoires in COVID-19. Whole-study context: COVID-19 samples from acute and convalescent phases originated in the United States, Italy and Spain. T cells, B-cell-depleted T cells, or PBMCs provided the cDNA or gDNA that served as material.

Trimming left V 3 bases short and J 1 base short, with 15 bases between. Germline V lookup: CDR1 GTSNPN, CDR2 SVGIG (reference sequence). The CDR3 length is 15 residues. As handled by the study authors: Cell counts per sample came from amplifying reference gene primers. Here immunoSEQ multiplex PCR was the method, and the copy in TCRdb shows in-frame clones only, minus some. V and J calls and clone size come straight from that table; D and trimming were deduced from the DNA. The sample lists around 100,000 clones; roughly 90% were seen once. The source of this sequence is a woman of 80 years or more in a cohort sampled during active COVID-19. Sequenced input: peripheral blood. The V call is TRBV30, the J call TRBJ1-1, with a weak D call TRBD1 (6 bases). CDR3 nucleotide sequence: TGTGCCTGGAGGGCGGCCAGGGGTAGGAACACTGAAGCTTTCTTT. Its protein product is CAWRAARGRNTEAFF.